This entry describes one T cell receptor (beta chain). The target antigen is unknown. TCR beta CDR3 region amplification was performed from RNA transcripts. Initially, a first-round RT-PCR of the TCR CDR3 employed the HTBI primer set. TCRdb analysed the multiplex PCR reads with MiXCR anew, one entry per CDR3 protein. Here the sample spans about 400,000 distinct CDR3 sequences, roughly 13% being singletons. Between the trimmed V and J ends, which lost 9 bases and 2 bases, there was a span of 14 bases. CDR3 size: 14 residues. Germline V gene lookup returns CDR1 MNHEY and CDR2 SVGEGT. Patients were excluded because of uncontrolled infection, other autoimmune disease, pregnancy or lactation. These data originate in a study of T cells in Graves' hyperthyroidism and ophthalmopathy. Whole-study context: Any treatment followed the collection of peripheral blood at initial diagnosis. Study observations and caveats: Onset of ophthalmopathy came a median 6.5 months after the model predicted it.

Sequenced sample: blood. The chain is built from TRBV6-2 or TRBV6-3 and TRBJ1-5, with unresolved D. The sequence was collected from a woman aged 18 to 35 with Graves' hyperthyroidism. Written as DNA, the CDR3 is TGTGCCAGTTCCCCCAGGTCACGCAATCAGCCCCAGCATTTT. Its translation is CASSPRSRNQPQHF.